The 12 T cell receptor beta chains listed next were all sequenced from one sample in a study of control samples from healthy donors and cancer patients (dated by TCRdb to the early 2020s). The library was produced with the immunoSEQ multiplex PCR assay. TCRdb provides this immuneACCESS table in a form limited to in-frame rearrangements. Some clones are lacking; in checked studies, under half of them reflect an unresolved V gene, and why the rest are absent is not known. This sample holds around 110,000 clones; 93% were observed only once. The ten biggest clones cover roughly 2.5% of the sample. The sequenced material came from blood. These receptors all come from a man between 25 and 39 years old in good health.

This chain connects TRBV7-8 to TRBJ2-7; TRBD2 matches 8 bases. The CDR3 is 17 amino acids. Trimming cost V 1 base and J 3 bases; bases outside gene matches: 11. Germline lookup yields CDR1 SGHVS and CDR2 FQNEAQ. CDR3 coding DNA: TGTGCCAGCAGCTTAGTCAGTGCGGGGGGTTACAACTACGAGCAGTACTTC. Its protein is CASSLVSAGGYNYEQYF.

This clone was observed once. The chain carries TRBV11-2 and TRBJ2-2, with 9 positions matching TRBD2. Germline CDR1 is SGHAT and CDR2 is FQNNGV. With 1 base clipped from V and 6 bases from J, the junction kept 6 bases outside the gene matches. CDR3 length: 16 residues. CDR3 loop: CASSLGLAGSAGELFF. The CDR3 DNA reads TGTGCCAGCAGCTTAGGGCTAGCGGGGTCGGCCGGGGAGCTGTTTTTT.

The rearrangement joins TRBV5-1 to TRBJ1-3; D is unresolved. Germline CDR1 SGHRS, CDR2 YFSETQ. The CDR3 is 12 residues long. V lost 0 bases to trimming and J lost 7 bases, with 5 bases between them. The CDR3 nucleotides are TGCGCCAGCAGCTTGGGAGGGAACACCATATATTTT. Its translation is CASSLGGNTIYF.

The rearrangement links TRBV19 to TRBJ1-3, with a possible D match to TRBD1 (5 bases). CDR1 is LNHDA, CDR2 SQIVND, per germline (reference sequence). CDR3 length: 15 amino acids. V lost 1 base and J 4 bases, leaving 11 bases between the germline ends. In DNA form, the CDR3 reads TGTGCCAGTAGTATAGTCACGGGACGCGGAAACACCATATATTTT. Amino acids: CASSIVTGRGNTIYF.

The chain joins TRBV7-2 to TRBJ1-5, with 7 bases that match TRBD1. The CDR3 extends over 15 amino acids. Per the germline V gene, CDR1 is SGHTA and CDR2 is FQGNSA. The junction had 6 bases not matched to a gene; V was cut back by 1 base and J by 6 bases. CDR3 in amino acids: CASSLGATGVQPQHF. CDR3 coding DNA: TGTGCCAGCAGCTTAGGCGCCACAGGGGTTCAGCCCCAGCATTTT.

The count of this clone is one. The chain carries TRBV3-1 (or the pseudogene TRBV3-2) and TRBJ2-7; 8 bases fit TRBD2. This CDR3 is 17 amino acids long. Germline values: CDR1 LGHDT, CDR2 YNNKEL (reference sequence). With V trimmed by 1 base and J by 5 bases, 13 bases remained unmatched. For the CDR3, the DNA is TGTGCCAGCAGCCAAGTTGAGGAGCGGGGGAAGAAAAACGAGCAGTACTTC. Translated: CASSQVEERGKKNEQYF.

Regarding this clone: Different DNA sequences within this sample yield the same CDR3. The V call is TRBV27, the J call TRBJ1-1, with D perhaps TRBD1 (5 bases). The length of the CDR3 is 13 residues. Germline CDR1 MNHEY, CDR2 SMNVEV (reference sequence). Between the trimmed V and J ends, which lost 2 bases and 4 bases, there was a span of 8 bases. CDR3 sequence: CASSLVGGTEAFF. In DNA form, the CDR3 reads TGTGCCAGCAGTTTAGTCGGGGGCACTGAAGCTTTCTTT.

CDR3 loop: CASSLGQNQPQHF. The CDR3 DNA reads TGCGCCAGCAGCTTGGGGCAGAATCAGCCCCAGCATTTT. This chain connects TRBV5-1 to TRBJ1-5; no definite D call. The ends were cut back, 0 bases at V and 4 bases at J, with 5 bases in the middle. This CDR3 is 13 amino acids long. Germline V gene data show CDR1 as SGHRS and CDR2 as YFSETQ.

This chain uses TRBV19 with TRBJ1-5; 7 bases line up with TRBD1. The germline V gene has CDR1 LNHDA and CDR2 SQIVND (reference sequence). Trimming at V came to 7 bases and at J to 2 bases, leaving 8 bases not matched to a gene. CDR3 size: 15 residues. CDR3 DNA sequence: TGTGCCAGTATCCCGACAGGGATGGGCAATCAGCCCCAGCATTTT. Encoded protein: CASIPTGMGNQPQHF.

This chain links TRBV4-1 with TRBJ2-2, with D perhaps TRBD2 (7 bases). The V end was cut by 3 bases, the J end by 10 bases, with 24 bases between. The germline gives CDR1 MGHRA, CDR2 YSYEKL. This CDR3 is 17 amino acids long. Written as DNA, the CDR3 is TGCGCCAGCAGCCATCACCCCGGGACGGGGGGCGGGGAGGAGCTGTTTTTT. Residues: CASSHHPGTGGGEELFF.

About this clone: This CDR3 is also generated by other DNA sequences in the sample. The chain carries TRBV27 and TRBJ1-1; D unresolved. The germline CDR1 and CDR2 sequences are MNHEY and SMNVEV (reference sequence). V was shortened by 2 bases and J by 0 bases, with 4 bases between the two germline ends. This CDR3 spans 13 amino acids. Here the CDR3 DNA reads TGTGCCAGCAGTTTAGGGTTGAACACTGAAGCTTTCTTT. Protein: CASSLGLNTEAFF.

The rearrangement links TRBV2 to TRBJ1-2; tentatively, D is TRBD1 (5 bases). With 8 bases removed from V and 2 bases from J, the gap between germline ends came to 12 bases. This CDR3 spans 13 amino acids. CDR1 is SNHLY and CDR2 is FYNNEI in the germline V gene. The CDR3 DNA reads TGTGCCAGCTATGACAGCACCAACTATGGCTACACCTTC. Protein sequence: CASYDSTNYGYTF.